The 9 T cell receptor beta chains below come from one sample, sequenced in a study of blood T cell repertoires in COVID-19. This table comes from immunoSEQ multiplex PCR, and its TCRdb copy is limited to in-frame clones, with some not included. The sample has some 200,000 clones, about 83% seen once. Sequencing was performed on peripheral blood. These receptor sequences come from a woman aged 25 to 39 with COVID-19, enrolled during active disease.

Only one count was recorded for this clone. CDR3 protein: CASSLLGGGALADTQYF. The CDR3 DNA follows: TGTGCCAGCAGCTTGTTGGGCGGGGGGGCCCTGGCGGATACGCAGTATTTT. The J gene is TRBJ2-3, the V gene TRBV5-8; 9 nucleotides line up with TRBD2. The CDR3 has 17 residues. Trimming cost V 1 base and J 6 bases; bases outside gene matches: 12. The V gene's germline CDR1 is SGHTS and CDR2 YDEGEE.

The CDR3 nucleotides read TGTGCCAGCAGCCAGGGACAGGGAGACTACGAGCAGTACTTC. It yields the protein CASSQGQGDYEQYF. The chain links TRBV13 to TRBJ2-7; 9 bases align to TRBD1. This CDR3 has 14 residues. Germline V gene data show CDR1 as PRHDT and CDR2 as FYEKMQ (reference sequence). The V and J ends lost 5 bases and 3 bases, in that order; junction bases with no gene match: 5.

The CDR3 loop is CASSPRPRGGGGNIQYF. The CDR3 DNA is TGTGCCAGCAGTCCCCGACCCCGAGGCGGGGGGGGGAACATTCAGTACTTC. The J gene is TRBJ2-4, the V gene TRBV2; 9 nucleotides align to TRBD2. The germline V gene has CDR1 SNHLY and CDR2 FYNNEI. Trimming took 5 bases from V and 7 from J; bases not matched to a gene: 15. The CDR3 is 17 amino acids.

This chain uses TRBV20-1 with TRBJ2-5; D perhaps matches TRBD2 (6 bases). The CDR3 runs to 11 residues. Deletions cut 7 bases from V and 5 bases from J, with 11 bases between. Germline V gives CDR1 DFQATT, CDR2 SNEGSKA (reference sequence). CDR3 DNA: TGCAGTGTGGGGGGAGAGGAGACCCAGTACTTC. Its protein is CSVGGEETQYF.

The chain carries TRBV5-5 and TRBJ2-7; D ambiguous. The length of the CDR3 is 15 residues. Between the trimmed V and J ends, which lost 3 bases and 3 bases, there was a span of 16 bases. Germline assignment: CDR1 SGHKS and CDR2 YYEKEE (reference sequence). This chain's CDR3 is CASSSHSNRYYEQYF. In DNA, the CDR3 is TGTGCCAGCAGCTCTCACAGTAATCGGTACTACGAGCAGTACTTC.

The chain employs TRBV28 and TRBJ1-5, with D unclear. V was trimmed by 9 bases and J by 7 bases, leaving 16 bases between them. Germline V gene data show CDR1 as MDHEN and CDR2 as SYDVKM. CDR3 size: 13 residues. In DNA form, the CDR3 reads TGTGCCAGTAAGGGCAGCGGGCGACAGCCCCAGCATTTT. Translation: CASKGSGRQPQHF.

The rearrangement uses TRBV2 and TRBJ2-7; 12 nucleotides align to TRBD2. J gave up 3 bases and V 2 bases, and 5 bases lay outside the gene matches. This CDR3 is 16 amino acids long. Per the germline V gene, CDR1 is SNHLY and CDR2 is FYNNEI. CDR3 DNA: TGTGCCAGCAGTGAAACTAGCGGGAGGTTCTACTACGAGCAGTACTTC. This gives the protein CASSETSGRFYYEQYF.

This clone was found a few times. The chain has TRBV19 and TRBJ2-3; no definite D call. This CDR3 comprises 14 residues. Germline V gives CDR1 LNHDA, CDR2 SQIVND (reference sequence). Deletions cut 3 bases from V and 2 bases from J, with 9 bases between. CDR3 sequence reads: CASSMEQNTDTQYF. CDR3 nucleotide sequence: TGTGCCAGTAGTATGGAGCAGAACACAGATACGCAGTATTTT.

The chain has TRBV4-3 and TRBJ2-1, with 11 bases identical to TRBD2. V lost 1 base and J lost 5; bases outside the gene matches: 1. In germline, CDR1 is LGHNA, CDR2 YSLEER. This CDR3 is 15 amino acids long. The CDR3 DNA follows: TGCGCCAGCAGCCAAGGACTAGCGGGAAACAATGAGCAGTTCTTC. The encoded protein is CASSQGLAGNNEQFF.